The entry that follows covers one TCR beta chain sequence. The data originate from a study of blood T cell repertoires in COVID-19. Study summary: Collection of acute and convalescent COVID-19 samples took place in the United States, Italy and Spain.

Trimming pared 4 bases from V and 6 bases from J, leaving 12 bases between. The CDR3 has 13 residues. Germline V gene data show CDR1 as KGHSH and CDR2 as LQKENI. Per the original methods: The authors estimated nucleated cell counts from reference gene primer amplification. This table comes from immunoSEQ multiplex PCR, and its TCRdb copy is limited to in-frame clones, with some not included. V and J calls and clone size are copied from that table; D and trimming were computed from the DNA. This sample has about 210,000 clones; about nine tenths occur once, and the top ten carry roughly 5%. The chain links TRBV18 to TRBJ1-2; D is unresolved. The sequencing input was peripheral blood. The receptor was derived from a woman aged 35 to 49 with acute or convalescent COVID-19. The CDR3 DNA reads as TGTGCCAGCTCACTTTCCCTTGGAGATGGCTACACCTTC. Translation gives CASSLSLGDGYTF.